The 16 T cell receptor beta chains presented below share a single source sample, sequenced in a study of graft-versus-host responses after intestinal transplantation. No antigen is known for these receptors. Assay: immunoSEQ multiplex PCR; the TCRdb copy retains only in-frame clones and omits some. Among more than 95,000 clones listed, 93% were seen once. The material sequenced was unstimulated CD8+ T cells sorted from spleen or lymph node cells, taken before intestinal transplant. Receptors originate from a human donor who received an intestinal transplant.

This chain joins TRBV5-1 and TRBJ1-3; maybe TRBD1 (5 bases). Trimming stripped 0 bases from V and 0 bases from J, with 10 bases between. The germline CDR1 and CDR2 sequences are SGHRS and YFSETQ. This CDR3 is 16 amino acids long. The CDR3 region has the DNA TGCGCCAGCAGCTTGGACAGGCCTACCTCTGGAAACACCATATATTTT. It specifies CASSLDRPTSGNTIYF.

The chain couples TRBV2 to TRBJ2-1; unclear D gene. The germline CDR1 and CDR2 sequences are SNHLY and FYNNEI. CDR3 length: 10 amino acids. Trimming took off 8 bases at V and 6 bases at J, with 5 bases between the two ends. The CDR3 DNA reads as TGTGCCAGCGTGGGCAATGAGCAGTTCTTC. This encodes CASVGNEQFF.

The CDR3 protein is CASRLQATNTEAFF. CDR3 coding DNA: TGTGCCAGCAGACTACAGGCGACGAACACTGAAGCTTTCTTT. The chain employs TRBV7-9 and TRBJ1-1; TRBD1 might be the D (5 bases). Trimming removed 6 bases at V and 1 base at J, with 12 bases between. CDR1 and CDR2 from the germline V gene are SEHNR and FQNEAQ (reference sequence). This CDR3 contains 14 residues.

The V call is TRBV25-1, the J call TRBJ2-5; D unclear. CDR1 is MGHDK, CDR2 SYGVNS, per germline. V was shortened by 6 bases and J by 1 base, with 3 bases between the two germline ends. The CDR3 spans 11 residues. The CDR3 is CASRLQETQYF. The CDR3 DNA is TGTGCCAGCAGGCTCCAAGAGACCCAGTACTTC.

The rearrangement links TRBV29-1 to TRBJ1-1; the match to TRBD1 covers 9 bases. Germline CDR1 SQVTM, CDR2 ANQGSEA. This CDR3 has 15 residues. J was trimmed by 1 base and V by 1 base; bases with no gene match: 4. Here the CDR3 DNA reads TGCAGCGTTGAAGTCCTGGACAGGGGGAACACTGAAGCTTTCTTT. This codes for CSVEVLDRGNTEAFF.

The rearrangement uses TRBV2 and TRBJ2-5; the D is unclear. V shed 8 bases and J shed 4 bases, with 11 bases lying between them. The germline CDR1 and CDR2 sequences are SNHLY and FYNNEI. The CDR3 runs 12 residues. The CDR3 DNA follows: TGTGCCAGCCGTCCCGTCCTAGAGACCCAGTACTTC. Residues: CASRPVLETQYF.

The rearrangement uses TRBV6-1 and TRBJ1-6; D unclear. V gave up 4 bases and J gave up 0 bases, with 10 bases separating them. Per the germline V gene, CDR1 is MNHNS and CDR2 is SASEGT. The CDR3 totals 16 residues. The CDR3 region has the DNA TGTGCCAGCAGTGCCGGCAGAAGCTCCTATAATTCACCCCTCCACTTT. Translation: CASSAGRSSYNSPLHF.

This clone was recorded only once. The rearrangement uses TRBV10-3 and TRBJ2-1, with 10 bases lining up with TRBD2. Germline CDR1 and CDR2: ENHRY and SYGVKD. J gave up 9 bases and V 5 bases, and 7 bases lay outside the gene matches. The CDR3 is 14 residues long. In DNA form, the CDR3 reads TGTGCCATCAGTATCCAGCGGGGGGGCCTTGAGCAGTTCTTC. As protein: CAISIQRGGLEQFF.

The J gene is TRBJ2-7, the V gene TRBV5-3; D gene ambiguous. TRBV5-3 is given ORF status, its function remaining uncertain. Deletions cut 4 bases from V and 3 bases from J, with 17 bases between. The CDR3 is 15 amino acids. The CDR3 DNA sequence: TGTGCCAGAAGCCATACAGTCCCCTACAACTACGAGCAGTACTTC. This sequence encodes CARSHTVPYNYEQYF.

The chain recombines TRBV7-6 with TRBJ2-4; TRBD1 matches 10 bases. This CDR3 has 17 amino acids. Germline V gene sequence: CDR1 SGHVS, CDR2 FNYEAQ. Unmatched junction bases numbered 7, after V lost 1 base and J lost 4 bases. The CDR3 coding sequence is TGTGCCAGCAGCTTAGTAAAGGAGGGACAGGGGAAAAACATTCAGTACTTC. It yields the protein CASSLVKEGQGKNIQYF. Supplemented by reference TRBV7-6 and TRBJ2-4, the full variable domain reads GAGVSQSPRYKVTKRGQDVALRCDPISGHVSLYWYRQALGQGPEFLTYFNYEAQQDKSGLPNDRFSAERPEGSISTLTIQRTEQRDSAMYRCASSLVKEGQGKNIQYFGAGTRLSVL.

The chain is built from TRBV9 and TRBJ2-3, with TRBD1 as a possible D gene (5 bases). Trimming took 6 bases from V and 2 from J, leaving 16 bases between them. Germline values: CDR1 SGDLS, CDR2 YYNGEE. The CDR3 contains 15 residues. The CDR3 nucleotides are TGTGCCAGCACCTTAGGAAAGGGGTACACAGATACGCAGTATTTT. Encoded protein: CASTLGKGYTDTQYF. Combining the CDR3 with reference TRBV9 and TRBJ2-3 gives the whole variable domain DSGVTQTPKHLITATGQRVTLRCSPRSGDLSVYWYQQSLDQGLQFLIQYYNGEERAKGNILERFSAQQFPDLHSELNLSSLELGDSALYFCASTLGKGYTDTQYFGPGTRLTVL.

The chain couples TRBV5-4 to TRBJ2-7; a weak D match, TRBD1 (6 bases). Germline values: CDR1 SGHNT, CDR2 YYREEE (reference sequence). The CDR3 is 15 amino acids. V was pared by 4 bases and J by 5 bases, with 19 bases between. CDR3 sequence: CASSLSQTGRDEQYF. CDR3 nucleotides: TGTGCCAGCAGCCTATCCCAAACAGGGCGGGACGAGCAGTACTTC.

The chain recombines TRBV7-8 with TRBJ2-1; 8 positions match TRBD1. Per germline, CDR1 SGHVS and CDR2 FQNEAQ. Losses at the gene ends were 5 bases for V and 6 bases for J; bases not matched to a gene: 3. CDR3 length: 13 amino acids. The CDR3 protein is CASSHTGGNEQFF. As DNA, the CDR3 is TGTGCCAGCAGCCATACAGGGGGCAATGAGCAGTTCTTC.

J is TRBJ2-7 and V is TRBV7-9; TRBD1 or TRBD2 may be the D gene (5 bases each). V was shortened by 2 bases and J by 2 bases, with 16 bases between the two germline ends. Germline CDR1 reads SEHNR; CDR2 reads FQNEAQ (reference sequence). The length of the CDR3 is 16 residues. CDR3 amino acids: CASSLTSQGPTYEQYF. The CDR3 nucleotides read TGTGCCAGCAGCTTAACGAGTCAGGGACCTACCTACGAGCAGTACTTC. The variable domain in full, completed from reference TRBV7-9 and TRBJ2-7, reads DTGVSQNPRHKITKRGQNVTFRCDPISEHNRLYWYRQTLGQGPEFLTYFQNEAQLEKSRLLSDRFSAERPKGSFSTLEIQRTEQGDSAMYLCASSLTSQGPTYEQYFGPGTRLTVT.

The chain joins TRBV2 to TRBJ2-2, with unresolved D. There are 17 residues in the CDR3. Germline V gene lookup returns CDR1 SNHLY and CDR2 FYNNEI. V was pared by 6 bases and J by 2 bases, with 19 bases between. CDR3 amino acids: CASRMSRLPTNTGELFF. The CDR3, as DNA: TGTGCCAGCAGGATGAGCAGGCTCCCAACCAACACCGGGGAGCTGTTTTTT.

This clone was detected once. CDR3 in amino acids: CAISEFLAGMAKNIQYF. The CDR3 bases are TGTGCCATCAGTGAGTTTCTAGCGGGGATGGCCAAAAACATTCAGTACTTC. V usage is TRBV10-3 and J usage is TRBJ2-4; 9 nucleotides agree with TRBD2. Germline V lookup: CDR1 ENHRY, CDR2 SYGVKD. J gave up 1 base and V 1 base, and 5 bases lay outside the gene matches. CDR3 size: 17 residues.